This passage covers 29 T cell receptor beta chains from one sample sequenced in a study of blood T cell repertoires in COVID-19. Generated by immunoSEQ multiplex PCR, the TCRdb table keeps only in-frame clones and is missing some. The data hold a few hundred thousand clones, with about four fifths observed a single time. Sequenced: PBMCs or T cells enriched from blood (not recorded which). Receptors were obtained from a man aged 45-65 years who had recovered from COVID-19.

The CDR3 nucleotides are TGTGCCAGCAGTTACCCTACTAATGAGCAGTTCTTC. Protein product: CASSYPTNEQFF. This sequence joins TRBV6-5 and TRBJ2-1; D not certain. Germline V lookup: CDR1 MNHEY, CDR2 SVGAGI. The CDR3 covers 12 residues. Trimming pared 2 bases from V and 7 bases from J, leaving 6 bases between.

The DNA of the CDR3 is TGTGCCAGCACGCTGGCCGGGGGGCCCTACGAGCAGTACTTC. Amino acids: CASTLAGGPYEQYF. The chain joins TRBV11-3 to TRBJ2-7; weak D call: TRBD2 (7 bases). V was clipped by 7 bases and J by 2 bases, with 15 bases between them. This CDR3 is built from 14 residues. Germline V gives CDR1 SGHNT, CDR2 YENEEA.

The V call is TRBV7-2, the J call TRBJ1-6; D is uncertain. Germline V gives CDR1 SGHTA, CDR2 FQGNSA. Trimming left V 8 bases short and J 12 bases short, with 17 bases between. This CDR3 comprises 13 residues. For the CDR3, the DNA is TGTGCCAGCCAGCTTAACAACGAGGTACCCCTCCACTTT. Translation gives CASQLNNEVPLHF.

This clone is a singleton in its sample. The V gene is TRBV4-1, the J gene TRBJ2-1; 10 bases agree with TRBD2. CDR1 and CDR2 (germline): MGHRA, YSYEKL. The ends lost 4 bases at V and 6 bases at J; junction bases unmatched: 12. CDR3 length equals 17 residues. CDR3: CASSLPQGLAEANEQFF. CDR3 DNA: TGCGCCAGCAGCCTTCCACAAGGACTAGCGGAAGCCAATGAGCAGTTCTTC.

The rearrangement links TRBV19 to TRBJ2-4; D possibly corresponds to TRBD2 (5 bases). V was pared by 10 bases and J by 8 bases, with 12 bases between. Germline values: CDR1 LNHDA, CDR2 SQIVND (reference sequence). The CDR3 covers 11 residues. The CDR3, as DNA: TGTGCCACCACACCCGGGGACATTCAGTACTTC. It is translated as CATTPGDIQYF.

CDR3 protein: CASSRRKRLDYGYTF. The CDR3 DNA sequence: TGTGCCAGCAGCCGCCGAAAGAGGCTTGACTATGGCTACACCTTC. The chain carries TRBV5-6 and TRBJ1-2, with unresolved D. This CDR3 contains 15 residues. V lost 4 bases, J lost 3 bases, and 16 bases lay in between. The germline gives CDR1 SGHDT, CDR2 YYEEEE.

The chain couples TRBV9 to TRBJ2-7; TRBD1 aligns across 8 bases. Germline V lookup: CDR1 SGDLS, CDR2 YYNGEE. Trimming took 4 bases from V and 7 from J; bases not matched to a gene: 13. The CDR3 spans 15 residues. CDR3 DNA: TGTGCCAGCAGCCCCTTCTCCCAGGGGGCGCGTGAGCAGTACTTC. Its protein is CASSPFSQGAREQYF.

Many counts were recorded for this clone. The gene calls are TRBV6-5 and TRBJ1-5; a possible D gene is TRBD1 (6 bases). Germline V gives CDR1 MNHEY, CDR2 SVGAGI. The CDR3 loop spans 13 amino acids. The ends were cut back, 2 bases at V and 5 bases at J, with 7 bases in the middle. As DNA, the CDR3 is TGTGCCAGCAGTTACGACAGGTATCAGCCCCAGCATTTT. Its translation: CASSYDRYQPQHF.

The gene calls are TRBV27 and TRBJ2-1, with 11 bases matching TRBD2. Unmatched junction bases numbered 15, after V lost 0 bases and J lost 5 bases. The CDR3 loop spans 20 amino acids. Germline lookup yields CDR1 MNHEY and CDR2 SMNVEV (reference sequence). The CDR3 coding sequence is TGTGCCAGCAGTTTATCCCCACTAGCGGGAGTCGCACAAGGGAACAATGAGCAGTTCTTC. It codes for CASSLSPLAGVAQGNNEQFF.

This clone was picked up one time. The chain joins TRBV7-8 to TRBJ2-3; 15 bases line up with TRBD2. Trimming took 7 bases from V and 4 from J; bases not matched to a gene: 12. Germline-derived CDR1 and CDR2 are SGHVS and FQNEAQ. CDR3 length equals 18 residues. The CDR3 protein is CASTLRTSGGANPDTQYF. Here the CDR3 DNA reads TGTGCCAGCACCCTCCGGACTAGCGGGGGGGCCAATCCAGATACGCAGTATTTT.

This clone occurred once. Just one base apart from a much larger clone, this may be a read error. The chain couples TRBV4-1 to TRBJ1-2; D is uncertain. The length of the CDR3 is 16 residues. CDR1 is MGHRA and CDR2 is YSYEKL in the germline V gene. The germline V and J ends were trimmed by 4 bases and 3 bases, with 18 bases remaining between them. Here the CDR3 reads CASSPYGVGSDYGYTF. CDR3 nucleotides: TGCGCCAGCAGCCCTTACGGCGTGGGCTCTGACTATGGCTACACCTTC.

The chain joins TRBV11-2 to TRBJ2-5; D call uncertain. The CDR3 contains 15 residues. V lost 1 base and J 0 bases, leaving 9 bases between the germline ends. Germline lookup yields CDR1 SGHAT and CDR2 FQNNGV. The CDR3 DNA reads TGTGCCAGCAGCTTAGTCTTGGCAAACCAAGAGACCCAGTACTTC. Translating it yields CASSLVLANQETQYF.

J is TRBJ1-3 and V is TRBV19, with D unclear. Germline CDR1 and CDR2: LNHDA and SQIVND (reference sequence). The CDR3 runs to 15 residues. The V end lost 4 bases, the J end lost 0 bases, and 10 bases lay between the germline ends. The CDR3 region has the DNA TGTGCCAGTAGTACCGACGGGAGCTCTGGAAACACCATATATTTT. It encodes CASSTDGSSGNTIYF.

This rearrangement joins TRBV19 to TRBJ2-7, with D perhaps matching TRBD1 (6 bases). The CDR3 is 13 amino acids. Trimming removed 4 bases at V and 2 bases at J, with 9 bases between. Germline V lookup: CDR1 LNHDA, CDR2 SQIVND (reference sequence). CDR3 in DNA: TGTGCCAGTAGTAACAGGGTTACCTACGAGCAGTACTTC. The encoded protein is CASSNRVTYEQYF.

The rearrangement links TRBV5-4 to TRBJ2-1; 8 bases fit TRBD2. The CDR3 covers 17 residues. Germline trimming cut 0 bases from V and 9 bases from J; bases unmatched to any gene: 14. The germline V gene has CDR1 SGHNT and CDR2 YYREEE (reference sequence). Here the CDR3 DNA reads TGTGCCAGCAGCTTGGGGGGAGCTAGCGGGCCCCCACGTGAGCAGTTCTTC. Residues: CASSLGGASGPPREQFF.

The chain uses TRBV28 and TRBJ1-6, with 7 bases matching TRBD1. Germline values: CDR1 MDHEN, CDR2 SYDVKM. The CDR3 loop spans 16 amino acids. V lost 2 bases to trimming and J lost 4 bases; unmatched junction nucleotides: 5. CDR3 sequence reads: CASSLPTGNYNSPLHF. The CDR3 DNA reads TGTGCCAGCAGTTTACCGACAGGGAATTATAATTCACCCCTCCACTTT.

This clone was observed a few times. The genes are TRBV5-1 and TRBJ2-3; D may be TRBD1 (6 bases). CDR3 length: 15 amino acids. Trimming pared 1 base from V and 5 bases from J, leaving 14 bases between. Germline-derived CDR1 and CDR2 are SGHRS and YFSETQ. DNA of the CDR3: TGCGCCAGCAGCTTGAGGGGGACGGGGAGAGATACGCAGTATTTT. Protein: CASSLRGTGRDTQYF. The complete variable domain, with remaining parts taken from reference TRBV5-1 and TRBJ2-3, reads KAGVTQTPRYLIKTRGQQVTLSCSPISGHRSVSWYQQTPGQGLQFLFEYFSETQRNKGNFPGRFSGRQFSNSRSEMNVSTLELGDSALYLCASSLRGTGRDTQYFGPGTRLTVL.

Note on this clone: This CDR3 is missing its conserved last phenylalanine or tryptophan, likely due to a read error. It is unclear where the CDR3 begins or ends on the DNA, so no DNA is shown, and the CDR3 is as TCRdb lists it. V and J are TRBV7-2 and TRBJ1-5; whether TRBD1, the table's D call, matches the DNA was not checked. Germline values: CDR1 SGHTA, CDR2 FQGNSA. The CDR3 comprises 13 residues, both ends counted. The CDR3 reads CASSPGGLTEARG.

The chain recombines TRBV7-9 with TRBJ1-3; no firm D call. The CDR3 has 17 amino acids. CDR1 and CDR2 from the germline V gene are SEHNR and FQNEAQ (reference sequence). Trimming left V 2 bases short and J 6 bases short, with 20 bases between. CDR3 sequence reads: CASSLNRIVQYENTIYF. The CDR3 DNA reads TGTGCCAGCAGCTTAAATCGAATTGTCCAGTATGAAAACACCATATATTTT.

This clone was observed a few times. This CDR3 is CASSLAGSYLLNEQFF. CDR3 nucleotide sequence: TGTGCCAGCAGCTTGGCCGGTAGTTATCTCCTCAATGAGCAGTTCTTC. The V gene is TRBV5-5, the J gene TRBJ2-1; D is uncertain. Germline V gene data show CDR1 as SGHKS and CDR2 as YYEKEE (reference sequence). Trimming pared 0 bases from V and 6 bases from J, leaving 16 bases between. The CDR3 loop spans 16 amino acids.

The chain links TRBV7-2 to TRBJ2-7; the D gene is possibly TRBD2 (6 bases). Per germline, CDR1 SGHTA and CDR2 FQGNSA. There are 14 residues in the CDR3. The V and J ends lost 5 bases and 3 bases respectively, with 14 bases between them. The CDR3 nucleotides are TGTGCCAGCAGCACTACCGGGACTCACTACGAGCAGTACTTC. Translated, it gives CASSTTGTHYEQYF.

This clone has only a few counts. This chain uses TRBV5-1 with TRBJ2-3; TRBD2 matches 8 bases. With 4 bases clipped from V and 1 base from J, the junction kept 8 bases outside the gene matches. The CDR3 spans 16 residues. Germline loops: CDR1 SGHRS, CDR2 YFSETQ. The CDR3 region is CASSPGTSVRTDTQYF. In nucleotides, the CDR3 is TGCGCCAGCAGCCCGGGGACTAGTGTACGCACAGATACGCAGTATTTT.

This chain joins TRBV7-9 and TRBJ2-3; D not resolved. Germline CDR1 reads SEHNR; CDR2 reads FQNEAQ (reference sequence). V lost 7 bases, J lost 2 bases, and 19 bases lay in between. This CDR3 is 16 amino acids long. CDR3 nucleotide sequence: TGTGCCAGCACCGACACTTCTGGTACCCACACAGATACGCAGTATTTT. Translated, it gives CASTDTSGTHTDTQYF.

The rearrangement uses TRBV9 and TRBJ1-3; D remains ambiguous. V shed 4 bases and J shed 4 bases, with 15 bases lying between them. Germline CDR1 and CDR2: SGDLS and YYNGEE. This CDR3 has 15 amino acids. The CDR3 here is CASSPRPGGGNTIYF. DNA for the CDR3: TGTGCCAGCAGCCCTCGCCCAGGAGGAGGAAACACCATATATTTT.

DNA for the CDR3: TGTGCCAGCAGCTTAACAGACGGGAATTCACCCCTCCACTTT. Amino acids: CASSLTDGNSPLHF. This chain joins TRBV7-3 and TRBJ1-6; no clear D gene. CDR1 and CDR2 from the germline V gene are SGHTA and FQGTGA. V lost 0 bases and J 7 bases, leaving 7 bases between the germline ends. The CDR3 has 14 residues. The whole variable domain, remainder taken from reference TRBV7-3 and TRBJ1-6, is GAGVSQTPSNKVTEKGKYVELRCDPISGHTALYWYRQSLGQGPEFLIYFQGTGAADDSGLPNDRFFAVRPEGSVSTLKIQRTERGDSAVYLCASSLTDGNSPLHFGNGTRLTVT.

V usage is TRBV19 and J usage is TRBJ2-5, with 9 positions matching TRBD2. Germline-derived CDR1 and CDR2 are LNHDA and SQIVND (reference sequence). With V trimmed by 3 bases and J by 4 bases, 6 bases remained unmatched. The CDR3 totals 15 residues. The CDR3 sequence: CASSIGGRGGETQYF. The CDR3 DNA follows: TGTGCCAGTAGTATCGGCGGGAGGGGGGGAGAGACCCAGTACTTC.

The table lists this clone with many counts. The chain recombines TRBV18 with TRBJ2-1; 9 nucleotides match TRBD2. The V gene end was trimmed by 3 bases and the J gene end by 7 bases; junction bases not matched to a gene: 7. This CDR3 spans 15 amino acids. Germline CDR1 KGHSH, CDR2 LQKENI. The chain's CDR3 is CASSPSAGGRNEQFF. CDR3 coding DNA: TGTGCCAGCTCACCTTCGGCGGGAGGGCGGAATGAGCAGTTCTTC.

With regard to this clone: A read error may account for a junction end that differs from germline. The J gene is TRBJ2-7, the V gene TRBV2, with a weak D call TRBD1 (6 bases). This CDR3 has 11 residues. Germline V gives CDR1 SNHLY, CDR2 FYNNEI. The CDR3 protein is CASSELREQGF. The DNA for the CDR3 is TGTGCCAGCAGTGAATTAAGGGAACAGGGCTTC.

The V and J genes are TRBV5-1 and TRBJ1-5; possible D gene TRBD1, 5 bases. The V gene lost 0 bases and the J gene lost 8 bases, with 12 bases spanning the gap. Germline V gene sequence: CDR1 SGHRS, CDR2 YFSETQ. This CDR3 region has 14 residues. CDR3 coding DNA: TGCGCCAGCAGCTTGGCGGCAGGGATTGAGCCCCAGCATTTT. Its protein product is CASSLAAGIEPQHF.